These 15 T cell receptor beta chains came from one sample sequenced in a study of shared clonotypes between healthy human individuals. The protocol was immunoSEQ multiplex PCR, while the TCRdb copy is restricted to in-frame clones and leaves out a portion. The repertoire consists of about 1.1 million clones, with about 80% occurring once and the leading ten covering roughly 0.62%. What was sequenced was memory CD4+ T cells from PBMCs. Specified subset: CD45RA-negative fraction. The receptor set was obtained from a man between 18 and 29 years old in good health. Some clones in this sample may be carry-over from other donors' samples.

The genes are TRBV11-2 and TRBJ2-1; D remains ambiguous. Germline CDR1 is SGHAT and CDR2 is FQNNGV. The V end was cut by 4 bases, the J end by 0 bases, with 7 bases between. The CDR3 extends over 14 amino acids. The CDR3 DNA reads as TGTGCCAGCAGCTCCCAGAGCTCCTACAATGAGCAGTTCTTC. This sequence encodes CASSSQSSYNEQFF.

V gene TRBV7-9 combines with J gene TRBJ2-1; D not certain. This CDR3 comprises 11 residues. With 5 bases removed from V and 9 bases from J, the gap between germline ends came to 8 bases. Germline CDR1 is SEHNR and CDR2 is FQNEAQ (reference sequence). CDR3 bases: TGTGCCAGCAGCCCGGGTGGTGAGCAGTTCTTC. This codes for CASSPGGEQFF. The whole variable domain, remainder taken from reference TRBV7-9 and TRBJ2-1, is DTGVSQNPRHKITKRGQNVTFRCDPISEHNRLYWYRQTLGQGPEFLTYFQNEAQLEKSRLLSDRFSAERPKGSFSTLEIQRTEQGDSAMYLCASSPGGEQFFGPGTRLTVL.

This sequence joins TRBV7-9 and TRBJ2-3, with D tentatively TRBD1 or TRBD2 (7 bases each). V gave up 5 bases and J gave up 11 bases, with 17 bases separating them. In germline, CDR1 is SEHNR, CDR2 FQNEAQ (reference sequence). The CDR3 runs to 13 residues. CDR3 loop: CASSALSGDRQYF. CDR3 DNA sequence: TGTGCCAGCAGCGCCTTAAGCGGGGACAGGCAGTATTTT.

The V call is TRBV9, the J call TRBJ1-3, with a tentative D call TRBD1 (6 bases). The CDR3 spans 16 residues. Trimming took off 4 bases at V and 0 bases at J, with 14 bases between the two ends. Germline CDR1 is SGDLS and CDR2 is YYNGEE. CDR3 in DNA: TGTGCCAGCAGCCCACGACAGGCCCCCTCTGGAAACACCATATATTTT. Protein sequence: CASSPRQAPSGNTIYF.

The chain employs TRBV14 and TRBJ2-5; D call uncertain. V was pared by 5 bases and J by 2 bases, with 12 bases between. Germline values: CDR1 SGHDN, CDR2 FVKESK. The CDR3 has 14 amino acids. The CDR3 spells CASSGNLGQETQYF. CDR3 DNA sequence: TGTGCCAGCAGCGGGAACTTGGGGCAAGAGACCCAGTACTTC.

This clone occurred once. J is TRBJ2-1 and V is TRBV18, with TRBD2 matching over 14 bases. The CDR3 is made up of 18 amino acids. Germline V gives CDR1 KGHSH, CDR2 LQKENI. V dropped 2 bases and J dropped 6; count of bases not matched to a gene: 9. CDR3 coding DNA: TGTGCCAGCTCACCAACGCCGGGACTAGCGGGAGTCACCAATGAGCAGTTCTTC. This gives the protein CASSPTPGLAGVTNEQFF.

The genes are TRBV4-1 and TRBJ2-2; TRBD2 aligns across 13 bases. Germline CDR1 is MGHRA and CDR2 is YSYEKL. Losses at the gene ends were 0 bases for V and 5 bases for J; bases not matched to a gene: 3. This CDR3 contains 17 residues. The CDR3 loop reads CASSQDVGLAGTGELFF. Here the CDR3 DNA reads TGCGCCAGCAGCCAAGACGTGGGACTAGCGGGAACCGGGGAGCTGTTTTTT.

CDR3 protein: CASSPPLVSHLLEQYF. The CDR3 region has the DNA TGTGCCAGCAGTCCCCCCCTGGTGAGCCATCTTTTAGAGCAGTACTTC. J is TRBJ2-7 and V is TRBV28; no clear D gene. CDR1 MDHEN and CDR2 SYDVKM come from the germline V gene. Trimming removed 5 bases at V and 7 bases at J, with 24 bases between. The CDR3 totals 16 residues.

The chain combines TRBV5-4 with TRBJ2-3; TRBD2 matches at 10 bases. CDR1 and CDR2 (germline): SGHNT, YYREEE (reference sequence). V shed 6 bases, J shed 1 base, and the junction held 8 bases outside the gene matches. The CDR3 spans 16 residues. The CDR3 is CASTSAGGRGTDTQYF. CDR3 nucleotides: TGTGCCAGCACCTCAGCGGGAGGGAGGGGCACAGATACGCAGTATTTT.

The chain couples TRBV7-9 to TRBJ2-7; D possibly corresponds to TRBD1 (6 bases). Per the germline V gene, CDR1 is SEHNR and CDR2 is FQNEAQ (reference sequence). V lost 5 bases and J lost 3, with 17 bases in between. This CDR3 has 15 residues. In DNA form, the CDR3 reads TGTGCCAGCAGCGACATACTCCAGGGGAGCTACGAGCAGTACTTC. This codes for CASSDILQGSYEQYF.

This clone was seen only once. The chain recombines TRBV19 with TRBJ1-2, with a possible D match to TRBD1 (6 bases). Deletions cut 3 bases from V and 2 bases from J, with 19 bases between. This CDR3 comprises 17 residues. From germline, CDR1 is LNHDA and CDR2 SQIVND (reference sequence). CDR3 residues: CASSIGYGRGENYGYTF. The CDR3 region has the DNA TGTGCCAGTAGTATTGGGTATGGCAGGGGAGAAAACTATGGCTACACCTTC.

The rearrangement joins TRBV7-6 to TRBJ2-3; D may be TRBD2 (6 bases). Germline CDR1 SGHVS, CDR2 FNYEAQ. The CDR3 length is 15 residues. With 5 bases removed from V and 4 bases from J, the gap between germline ends came to 16 bases. The CDR3 DNA follows: TGTGCCAGCAGCCGATACGGGGGTAACCCAGATACGCAGTATTTT. Translated, it gives CASSRYGGNPDTQYF.

The gene calls are TRBV15 and TRBJ2-3, with a possible D match to TRBD1 (6 bases). V lost 11 bases, J lost 1 base, and 13 bases lay in between. Germline CDR1 is LNHNV and CDR2 is YYDKDF (reference sequence). The CDR3 sequence is 13 residues long. This CDR3 is CASNRARTDTQYF. DNA of the CDR3: TGTGCCTCAAACAGGGCCCGCACAGATACGCAGTATTTT.

The genes are TRBV11-3 and TRBJ2-1; possibly TRBD2 for D (5 bases). Trimming left V 0 bases short and J 12 bases short, with 9 bases between. Germline V CDR1 and CDR2: SGHNT, YENEEA. The CDR3 loop spans 12 amino acids. CDR3 residues: CASSLEGGRQFF. The DNA of the CDR3 is TGTGCCAGCAGCTTAGAGGGTGGGAGGCAGTTCTTC. The variable domain in full, completed from reference TRBV11-3 and TRBJ2-1, reads EAGVVQSPRYKIIEKKQPVAFWCNPISGHNTLYWYLQNLGQGPELLIRYENEEAVDDSQLPKDRFSAERLKGVDSTLKIQPAELGDSAVYLCASSLEGGRQFFGPGTRLTVL.

This rearrangement joins TRBV4-1 to TRBJ2-1, with 8 bases that match TRBD1. V trimming: 3 bases; J trimming: 3 bases; junction bases outside the gene matches: 10. Germline values: CDR1 MGHRA, CDR2 YSYEKL. CDR3 length: 17 residues. The CDR3 DNA sequence: TGCGCCAGCAGCCAGGGGGCCCGGACAGGGTTCTACAATGAGCAGTTCTTC. As protein: CASSQGARTGFYNEQFF.